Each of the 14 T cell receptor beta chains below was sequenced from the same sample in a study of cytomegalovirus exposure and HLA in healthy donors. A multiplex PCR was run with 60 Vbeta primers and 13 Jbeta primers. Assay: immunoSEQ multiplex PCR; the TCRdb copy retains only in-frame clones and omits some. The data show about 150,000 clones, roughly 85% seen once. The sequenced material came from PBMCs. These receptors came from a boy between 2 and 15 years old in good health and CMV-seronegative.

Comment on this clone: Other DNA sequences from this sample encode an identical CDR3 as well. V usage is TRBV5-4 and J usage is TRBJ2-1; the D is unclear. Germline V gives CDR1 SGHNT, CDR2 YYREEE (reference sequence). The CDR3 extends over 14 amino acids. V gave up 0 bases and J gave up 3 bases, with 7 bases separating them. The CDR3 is CASSLGGSYNEQFF. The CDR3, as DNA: TGTGCCAGCAGCTTGGGAGGCAGCTACAATGAGCAGTTCTTC.

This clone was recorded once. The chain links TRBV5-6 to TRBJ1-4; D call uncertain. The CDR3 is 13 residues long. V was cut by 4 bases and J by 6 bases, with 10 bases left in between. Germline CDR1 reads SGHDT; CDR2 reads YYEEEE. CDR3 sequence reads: CASSGQGYEKLFF. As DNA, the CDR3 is TGTGCCAGCAGCGGGCAAGGCTATGAAAAACTGTTTTTT. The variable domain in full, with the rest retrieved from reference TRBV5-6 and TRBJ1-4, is DAGVTQSPTHLIKTRGQQVTLRCSPKSGHDTVSWYQQALGQGPQFIFQYYEEEERQRGNFPDRFSGHQFPNYSSELNVNALLLGDSALYLCASSGQGYEKLFFGSGTQLSVL.

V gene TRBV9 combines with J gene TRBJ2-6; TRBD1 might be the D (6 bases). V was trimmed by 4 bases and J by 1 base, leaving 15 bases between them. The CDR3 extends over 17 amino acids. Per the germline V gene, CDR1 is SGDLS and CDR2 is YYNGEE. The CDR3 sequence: CASSLLHRVSGANVLTF. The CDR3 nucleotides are TGTGCCAGCAGCTTACTCCACAGGGTTTCTGGGGCCAACGTCCTGACTTTC.

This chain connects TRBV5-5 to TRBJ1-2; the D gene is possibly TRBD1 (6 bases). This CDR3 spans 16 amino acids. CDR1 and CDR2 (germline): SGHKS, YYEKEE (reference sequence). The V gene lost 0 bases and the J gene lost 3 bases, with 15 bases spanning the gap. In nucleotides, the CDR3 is TGTGCCAGCAGCTTGGATGTTTACAGGGAATACTATGGCTACACCTTC. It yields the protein CASSLDVYREYYGYTF.

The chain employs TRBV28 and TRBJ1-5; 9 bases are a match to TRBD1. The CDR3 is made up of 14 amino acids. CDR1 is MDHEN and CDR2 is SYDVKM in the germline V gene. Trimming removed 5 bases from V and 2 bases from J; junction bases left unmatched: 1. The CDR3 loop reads CASSRTGGNQPQHF. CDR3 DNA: TGTGCCAGCAGTAGGACAGGGGGCAATCAGCCCCAGCATTTT.

In nucleotides, the CDR3 is TGTGCCAGTAGTACAGGGTATCAGCCCCAGCATTTT. Amino acid sequence: CASSTGYQPQHF. This chain connects TRBV19 to TRBJ1-5, with TRBD1 as a possible D gene (5 bases). Germline V gene sequence: CDR1 LNHDA, CDR2 SQIVND (reference sequence). V dropped 4 bases and J dropped 5 bases, with 6 bases sitting between them. The CDR3 is 12 amino acids.

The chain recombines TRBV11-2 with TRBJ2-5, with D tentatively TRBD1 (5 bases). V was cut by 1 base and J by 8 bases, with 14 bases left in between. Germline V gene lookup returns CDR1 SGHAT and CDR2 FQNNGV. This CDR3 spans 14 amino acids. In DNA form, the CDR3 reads TGTGCCAGCAGCTTAGGCAGGGTAACAGAAACCCAGTACTTC. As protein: CASSLGRVTETQYF.

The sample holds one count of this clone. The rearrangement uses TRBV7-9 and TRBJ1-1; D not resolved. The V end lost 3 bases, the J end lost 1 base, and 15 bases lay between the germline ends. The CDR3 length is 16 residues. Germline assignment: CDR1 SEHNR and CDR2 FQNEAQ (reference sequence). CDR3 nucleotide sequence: TGTGCCAGCAGCTTGCGTGCGTGGGCAGAGAACACTGAAGCTTTCTTT. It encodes CASSLRAWAENTEAFF.

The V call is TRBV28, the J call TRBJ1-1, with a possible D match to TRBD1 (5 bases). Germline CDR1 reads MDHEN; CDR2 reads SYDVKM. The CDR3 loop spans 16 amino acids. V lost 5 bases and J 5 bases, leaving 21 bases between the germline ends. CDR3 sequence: CASSRLHGTMRTEAFF. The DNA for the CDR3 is TGTGCCAGCAGTCGACTCCACGGGACTATGCGGACTGAAGCTTTCTTT.

The CDR3: CASSLVSDTIGYTF. The CDR3 region has the DNA TGTGCCAGCAGTTTGGTATCGGACACCATAGGCTACACCTTC. The chain employs TRBV28 and TRBJ1-2; possible D gene TRBD1, 5 bases. With 3 bases removed from V and 8 bases from J, the gap between germline ends came to 16 bases. The length of the CDR3 is 14 residues. Germline assignment: CDR1 MDHEN and CDR2 SYDVKM.

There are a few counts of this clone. The CDR3 is CASSGSLNTGELFF. The CDR3 DNA follows: TGCGCCAGCTCGGGTTCCCTGAACACCGGGGAGCTGTTTTTT. J is TRBJ2-2 and V is TRBV5-1; D remains unclear. V was trimmed by 7 bases and J by 1 base, leaving 11 bases between them. The CDR3 length is 14 residues. Germline values: CDR1 SGHRS, CDR2 YFSETQ.

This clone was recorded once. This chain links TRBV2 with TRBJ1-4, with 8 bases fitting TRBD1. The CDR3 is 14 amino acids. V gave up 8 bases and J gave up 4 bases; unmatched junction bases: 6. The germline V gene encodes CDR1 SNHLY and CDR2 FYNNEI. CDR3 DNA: TGTGCCAGCCGTCCGGACAGGGTTAATGAAAAACTGTTTTTT. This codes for CASRPDRVNEKLFF.

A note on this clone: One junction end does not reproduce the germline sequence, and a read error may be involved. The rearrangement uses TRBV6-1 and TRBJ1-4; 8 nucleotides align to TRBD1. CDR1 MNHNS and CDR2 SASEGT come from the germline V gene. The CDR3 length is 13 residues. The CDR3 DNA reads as TGTGCCAGTAGTGGACAGGGAAACGAAAAACTGTTTTTT. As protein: CASSGQGNEKLFF.

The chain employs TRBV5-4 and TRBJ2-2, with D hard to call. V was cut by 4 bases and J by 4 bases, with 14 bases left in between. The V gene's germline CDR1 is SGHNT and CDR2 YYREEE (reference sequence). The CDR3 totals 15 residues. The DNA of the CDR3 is TGTGCCAGCAGCCCTTCAGTGCCGTTCACCGGGGAGCTGTTTTTT. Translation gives CASSPSVPFTGELFF.